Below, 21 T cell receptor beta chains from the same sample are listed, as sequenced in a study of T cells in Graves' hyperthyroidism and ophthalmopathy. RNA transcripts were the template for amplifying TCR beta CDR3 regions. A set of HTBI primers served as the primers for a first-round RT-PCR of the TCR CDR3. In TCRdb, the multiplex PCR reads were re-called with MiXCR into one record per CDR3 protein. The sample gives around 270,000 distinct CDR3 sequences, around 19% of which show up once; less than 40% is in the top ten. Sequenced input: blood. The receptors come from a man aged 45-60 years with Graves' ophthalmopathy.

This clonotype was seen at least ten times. The CDR3 nucleotides read TGTGCCAGCAGCTTAGTAGGCAGGGACGATCAGCCCCAGCATTTT. It is translated as CASSLVGRDDQPQHF. The chain carries TRBV7-2 and TRBJ1-5; a weak D match, TRBD1 (5 bases). Trimming took 1 base from V and 5 from J, leaving 12 bases between them. Germline values: CDR1 SGHTA, CDR2 FQGNSA. This CDR3 is built from 15 residues.

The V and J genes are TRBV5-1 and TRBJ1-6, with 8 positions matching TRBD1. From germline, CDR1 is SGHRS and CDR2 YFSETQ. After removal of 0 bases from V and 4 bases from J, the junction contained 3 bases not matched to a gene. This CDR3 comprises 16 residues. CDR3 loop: CASSLEGTGYNSPLHF. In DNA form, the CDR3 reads TGCGCCAGCAGCTTGGAAGGGACAGGATATAATTCACCCCTCCACTTT.

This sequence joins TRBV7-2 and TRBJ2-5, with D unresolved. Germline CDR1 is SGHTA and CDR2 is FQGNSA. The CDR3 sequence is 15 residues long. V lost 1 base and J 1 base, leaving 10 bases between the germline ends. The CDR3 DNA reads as TGTGCCAGCAGCTTAGAAGGCCGATCCCAAGAGACCCAGTACTTC. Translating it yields CASSLEGRSQETQYF.

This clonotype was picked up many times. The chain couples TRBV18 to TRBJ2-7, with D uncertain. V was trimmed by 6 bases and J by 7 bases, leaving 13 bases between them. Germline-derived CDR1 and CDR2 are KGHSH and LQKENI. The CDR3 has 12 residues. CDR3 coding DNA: TGTGCCAGCTCCTCGGCCGGTTTAGAGCAGTACTTC. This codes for CASSSAGLEQYF.

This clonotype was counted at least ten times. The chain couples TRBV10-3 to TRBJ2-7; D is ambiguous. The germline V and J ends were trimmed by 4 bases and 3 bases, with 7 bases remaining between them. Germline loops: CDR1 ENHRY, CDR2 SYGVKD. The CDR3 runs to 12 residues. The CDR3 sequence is CAISGTDYEQYF. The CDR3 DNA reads TGTGCCATCAGTGGGACGGACTACGAGCAGTACTTC.

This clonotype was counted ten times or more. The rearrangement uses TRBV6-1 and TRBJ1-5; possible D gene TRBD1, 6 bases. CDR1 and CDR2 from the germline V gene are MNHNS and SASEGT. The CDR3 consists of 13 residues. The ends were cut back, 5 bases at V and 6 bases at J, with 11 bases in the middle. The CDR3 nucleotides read TGTGCCAGCAGTTCAGGGGTAGTTCAGCCCCAGCATTTT. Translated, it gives CASSSGVVQPQHF.

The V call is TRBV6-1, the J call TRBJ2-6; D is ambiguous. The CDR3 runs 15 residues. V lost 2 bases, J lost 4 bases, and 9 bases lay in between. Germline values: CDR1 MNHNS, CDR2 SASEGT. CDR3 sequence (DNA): TGTGCCAGCAGTGAAATGCGGTGGGGGGCCAACGTCCTGACTTTC. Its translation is CASSEMRWGANVLTF.

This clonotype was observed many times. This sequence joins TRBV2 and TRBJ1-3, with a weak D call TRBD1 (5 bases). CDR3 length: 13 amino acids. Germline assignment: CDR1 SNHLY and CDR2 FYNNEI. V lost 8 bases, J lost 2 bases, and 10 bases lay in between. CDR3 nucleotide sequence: TGTGCCAGCGGGAGGACAACTGGAAACACCATATATTTT. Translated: CASGRTTGNTIYF.

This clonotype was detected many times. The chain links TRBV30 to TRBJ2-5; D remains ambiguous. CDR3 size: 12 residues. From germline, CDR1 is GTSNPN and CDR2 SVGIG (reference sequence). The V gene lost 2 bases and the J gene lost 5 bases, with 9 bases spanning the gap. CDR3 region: CAWSQKAETQYF. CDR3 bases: TGTGCCTGGAGTCAAAAGGCCGAGACCCAGTACTTC.

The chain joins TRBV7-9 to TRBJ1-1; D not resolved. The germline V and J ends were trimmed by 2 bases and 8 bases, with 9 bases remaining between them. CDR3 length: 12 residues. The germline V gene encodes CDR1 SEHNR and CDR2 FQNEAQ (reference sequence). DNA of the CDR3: TGTGCCAGCAGCTTACCGGCGGGGGAAGCTTTCTTT. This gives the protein CASSLPAGEAFF.

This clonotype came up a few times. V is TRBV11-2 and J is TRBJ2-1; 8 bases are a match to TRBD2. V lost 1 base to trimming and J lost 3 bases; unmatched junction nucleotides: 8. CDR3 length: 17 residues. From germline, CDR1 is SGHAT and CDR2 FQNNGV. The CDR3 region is CASSLVRGRPLYNEQFF. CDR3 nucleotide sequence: TGTGCCAGCAGCTTAGTTCGCGGGAGGCCTCTCTACAATGAGCAGTTCTTC.

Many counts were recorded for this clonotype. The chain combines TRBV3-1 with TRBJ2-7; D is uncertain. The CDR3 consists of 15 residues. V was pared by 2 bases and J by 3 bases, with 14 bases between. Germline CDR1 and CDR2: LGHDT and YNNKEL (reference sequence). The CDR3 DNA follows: TGTGCCAGCAGCCAAACCCCCGATTTTGTCTACGAGCAGTACTTC. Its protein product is CASSQTPDFVYEQYF.

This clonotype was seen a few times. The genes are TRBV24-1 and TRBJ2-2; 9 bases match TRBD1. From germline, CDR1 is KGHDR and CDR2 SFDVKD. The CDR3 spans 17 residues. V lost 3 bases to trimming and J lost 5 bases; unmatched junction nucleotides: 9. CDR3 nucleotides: TGTGCCACCAGTGATCCCAGCACAGGGGGCTCGACCGGGGAGCTGTTTTTT. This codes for CATSDPSTGGSTGELFF.

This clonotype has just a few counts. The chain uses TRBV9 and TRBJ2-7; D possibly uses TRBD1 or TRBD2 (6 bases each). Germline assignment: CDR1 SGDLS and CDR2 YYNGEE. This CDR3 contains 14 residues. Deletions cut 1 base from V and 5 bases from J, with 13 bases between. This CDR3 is CASSVRSGAHEQYF. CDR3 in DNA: TGTGCCAGCAGCGTAAGGTCGGGGGCCCACGAGCAGTACTTC.

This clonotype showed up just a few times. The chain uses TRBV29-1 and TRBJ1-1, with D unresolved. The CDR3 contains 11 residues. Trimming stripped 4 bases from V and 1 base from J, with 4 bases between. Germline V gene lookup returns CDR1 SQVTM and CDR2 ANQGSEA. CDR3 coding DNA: TGCAGCGTTGTTTCGAACACTGAAGCTTTCTTT. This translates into CSVVSNTEAFF.

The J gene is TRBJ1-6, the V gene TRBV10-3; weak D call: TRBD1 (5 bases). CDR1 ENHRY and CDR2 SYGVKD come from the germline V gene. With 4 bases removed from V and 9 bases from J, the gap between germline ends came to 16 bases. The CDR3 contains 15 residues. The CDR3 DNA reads TGTGCCATCAGTGCCAGTAAGGGGAACAGTTCACCCCTCCACTTT. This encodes CAISASKGNSSPLHF.

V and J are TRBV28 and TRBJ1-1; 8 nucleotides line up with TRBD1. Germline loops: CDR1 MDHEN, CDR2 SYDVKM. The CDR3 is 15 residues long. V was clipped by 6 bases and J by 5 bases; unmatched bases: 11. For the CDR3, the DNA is TGTGCCAGCAGGCCCAGACAGGGGAGGGGTACTGAAGCTTTCTTT. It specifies CASRPRQGRGTEAFF.

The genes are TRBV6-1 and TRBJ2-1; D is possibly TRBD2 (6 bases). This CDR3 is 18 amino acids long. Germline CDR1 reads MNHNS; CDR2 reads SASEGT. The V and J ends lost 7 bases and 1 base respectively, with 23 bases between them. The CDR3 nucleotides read TGTGCCAGCATGGCGGGGCCCACCTTAGGCGGATCCTACAATGAGCAGTTCTTC. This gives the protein CASMAGPTLGGSYNEQFF.

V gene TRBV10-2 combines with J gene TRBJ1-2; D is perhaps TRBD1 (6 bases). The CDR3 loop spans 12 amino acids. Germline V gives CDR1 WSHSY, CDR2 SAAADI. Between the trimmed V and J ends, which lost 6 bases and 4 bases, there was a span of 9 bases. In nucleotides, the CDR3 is TGCGCCAGCAGGGGGACACGCTATGGCTACACCTTC. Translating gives CASRGTRYGYTF.

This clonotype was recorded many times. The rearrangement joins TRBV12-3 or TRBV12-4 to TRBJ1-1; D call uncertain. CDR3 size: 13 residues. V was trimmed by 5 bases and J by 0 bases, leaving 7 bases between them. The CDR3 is CASSLHMNTEAFF. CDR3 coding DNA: TGTGCCAGCAGTCTGCATATGAACACTGAAGCTTTCTTT.

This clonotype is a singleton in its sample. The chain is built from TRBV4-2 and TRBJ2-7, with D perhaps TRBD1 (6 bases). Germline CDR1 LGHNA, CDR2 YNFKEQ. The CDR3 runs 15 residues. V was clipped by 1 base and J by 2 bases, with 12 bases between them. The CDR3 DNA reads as TGTGCCAGCAGCCAAGGACAGGAACAAACCTACGAGCAGTACTTC. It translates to CASSQGQEQTYEQYF.